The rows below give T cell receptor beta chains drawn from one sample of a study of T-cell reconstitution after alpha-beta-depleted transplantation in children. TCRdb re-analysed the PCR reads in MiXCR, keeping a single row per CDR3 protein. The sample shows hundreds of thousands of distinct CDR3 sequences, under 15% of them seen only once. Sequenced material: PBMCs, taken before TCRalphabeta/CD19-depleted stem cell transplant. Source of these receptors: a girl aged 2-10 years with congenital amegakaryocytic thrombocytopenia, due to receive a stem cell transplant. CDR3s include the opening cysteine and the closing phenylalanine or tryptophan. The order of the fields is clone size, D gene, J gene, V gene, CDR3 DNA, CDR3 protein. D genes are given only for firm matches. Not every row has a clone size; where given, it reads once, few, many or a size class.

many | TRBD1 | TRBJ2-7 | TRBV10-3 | TGTGCCATCAGTGAGACACAGGGGTGGGCCTACGAGCAGTACTTC | CAISETQGWAYEQYF
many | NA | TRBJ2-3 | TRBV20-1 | TGCAGTGCTAGGACCTCGTCCGACGAGGGCTCAACAGATACGCAGTATTTT | CSARTSSDEGSTDTQYF
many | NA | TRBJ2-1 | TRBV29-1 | TGCAGCGTTGGTAATGACTACAATGAGCAGTTCTTC | CSVGNDYNEQFF
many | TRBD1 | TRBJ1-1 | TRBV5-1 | TGTGCCAGCAGTTCAGGGGGCACTGAAGCTTTCTTT | CASSSGGTEAFF
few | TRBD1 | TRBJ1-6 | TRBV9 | TGTGCCAGCAGCGTTGACAGGGGGACCTATAATTCACCCCTCCACTTT | CASSVDRGTYNSPLHF
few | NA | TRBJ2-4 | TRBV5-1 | TGCGCCAGCAGCCCGGGACAGCAAGGGGGGGACATTCAGTACTTC | CASSPGQQGGDIQYF
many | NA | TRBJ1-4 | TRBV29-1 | TGCAGCGTTGGCGCAGGGGCTGCGACTAATGAAAAACTGTTTTTT | CSVGAGAATNEKLFF
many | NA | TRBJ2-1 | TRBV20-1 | TGCAGCGCTCCTCAGGGATCCCCCGGCTCCTACAATGAGCAGTTCTTC | CSAPQGSPGSYNEQFF
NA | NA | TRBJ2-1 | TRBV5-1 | TGCGCCAGCAGCTTGTCCGAGAAAGAGTTCTTC | CASSLSEKEFF
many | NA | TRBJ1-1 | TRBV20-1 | TGCAGTGCTAGCACAGGGCGGGAAACTGAAGCTTTCTTT | CSASTGRETEAFF
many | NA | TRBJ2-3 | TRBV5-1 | TGCGCCAGCAGGCCTGAGGGGGATACGCAGTATTTT | CASRPEGDTQYF
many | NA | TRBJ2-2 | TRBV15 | TGTGCCACCAGCAGAGTTCGAACCGGGGAGCTGTTTTTT | CATSRVRTGELFF
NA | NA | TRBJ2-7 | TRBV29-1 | TGCAGCGTTGTTCGGGGACCCTACGAGCAGTACTTC | CSVVRGPYEQYF
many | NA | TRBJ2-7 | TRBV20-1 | TGCAGTGCACCCCTCTCCTACGAGCAGTACTTC | CSAPLSYEQYF
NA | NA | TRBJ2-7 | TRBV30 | TGTGCCTGGAATGAGGGTCCGTTTACCTACGAGCAGTACTTC | CAWNEGPFTYEQYF
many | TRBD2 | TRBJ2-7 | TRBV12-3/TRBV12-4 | TGTGCCAGCAGTTTTCTAGCGGCCAACTACGAGCAGTACTTC | CASSFLAANYEQYF
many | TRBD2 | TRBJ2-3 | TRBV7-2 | TGTGCCAGCAGCTTAGTTCCGGGAGGGAGCACAGATACGCAGTATTTT | CASSLVPGGSTDTQYF
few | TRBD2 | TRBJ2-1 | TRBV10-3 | TGTGCCATCAGTTCTACGACTAGCGGGTCCTACAATGAGCAGTTCTTC | CAISSTTSGSYNEQFF
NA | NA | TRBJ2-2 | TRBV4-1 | TGCGCCAGCAGCGCACCCGGACGGACCAAGTACACCGGGGAGCTGTTTTTT | CASSAPGRTKYTGELFF
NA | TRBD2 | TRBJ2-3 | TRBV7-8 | TGTGCCAGCAGCTCGACTAGCGGGAGGAGGTATACGCAGTATTTT | CASSSTSGRRYTQYF
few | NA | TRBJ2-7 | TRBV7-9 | TGTGCCAGCAGCTCCCACCGGGACCAGACCTACGAGCAGTACTTC | CASSSHRDQTYEQYF
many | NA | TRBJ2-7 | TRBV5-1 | TGCGCCAGCAGCCAGGGACCCTCCTCTTACGAGCAGTACTTC | CASSQGPSSYEQYF
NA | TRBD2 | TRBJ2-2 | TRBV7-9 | TGTGCCAGCAGCACCCTGGGCGGACTAGCGGGAAGGGAGCTGTTTTTT | CASSTLGGLAGRELFF
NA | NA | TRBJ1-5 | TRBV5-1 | TGCGCCAGCACGGGACTGACTCGACAGCCCCAGCATTTT | CASTGLTRQPQHF
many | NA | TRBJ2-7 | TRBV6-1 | TGTGCTGCGTTCTCCTACGAGCAGTACTTC | CAAFSYEQYF
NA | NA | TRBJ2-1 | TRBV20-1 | TGCAGTGCATGGCTAGAGTCCTACAATGAGCAGTTCTTC | CSAWLESYNEQFF
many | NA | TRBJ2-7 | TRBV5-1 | TGCGCCAGCAAGGACAGCCCTTACGAGCAGTACTTC | CASKDSPYEQYF
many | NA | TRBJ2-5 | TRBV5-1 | TGCGCCAGCAGCTTAACCGGTGTCCAAGAGACCCAGTACTTC | CASSLTGVQETQYF
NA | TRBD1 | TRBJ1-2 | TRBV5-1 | TGCGCCAGCAGCCGTTCGACGACGGGACAGGGGGCGGATGGCTACACCTTC | CASSRSTTGQGADGYTF
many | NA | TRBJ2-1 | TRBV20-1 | TGCAGTGCTAGAGGGGACCACGGGTTCAATGAGCAGTTCTTC | CSARGDHGFNEQFF
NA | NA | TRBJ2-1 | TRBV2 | TGTGCCAGCAGTGAAATGGGGCTAGCCTACAATGAGCAGTTCTTC | CASSEMGLAYNEQFF
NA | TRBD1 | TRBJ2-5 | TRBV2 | TGTGCCAGCGAGGAGGGACAGGGAGGAGAGACCCAGTACTTC | CASEEGQGGETQYF
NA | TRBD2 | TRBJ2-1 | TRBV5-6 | TGTGCCAGCAGCTTCGGGGCTAGCGGGACCTACAATGAGCAGTTCTTC | CASSFGASGTYNEQFF
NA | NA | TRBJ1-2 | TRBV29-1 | TGCAGCGTTGGATCAACCGGAGCTAACTATGGCTACACCTTC | CSVGSTGANYGYTF
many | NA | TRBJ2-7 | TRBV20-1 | TGCAGTGCCCAAAAATCTAGCGCGGTATCCTACGAGCAGTACTTC | CSAQKSSAVSYEQYF
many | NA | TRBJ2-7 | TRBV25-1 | TGTGCCAGGCCGGGGAATTTGGTCACCTACGAGCAGTACTTC | CARPGNLVTYEQYF
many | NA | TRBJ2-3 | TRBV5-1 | TGCGCCAGCAGCTCCACTCCTGGCACAGATACGCAGTATTTT | CASSSTPGTDTQYF
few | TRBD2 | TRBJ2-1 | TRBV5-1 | TGCGCCAGCAGCTGGGGGACTAGCGGTGGTAGTAATGAGCAGTTCTTC | CASSWGTSGGSNEQFF
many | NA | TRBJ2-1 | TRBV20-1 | TGCAGTGCTAGTAGGGGGGACAATGAGCAGTTCTTC | CSASRGDNEQFF
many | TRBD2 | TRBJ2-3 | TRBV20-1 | TGCAGTGCTAGTCGCACTAGCGGGAACCCAGATACGCAGTATTTT | CSASRTSGNPDTQYF